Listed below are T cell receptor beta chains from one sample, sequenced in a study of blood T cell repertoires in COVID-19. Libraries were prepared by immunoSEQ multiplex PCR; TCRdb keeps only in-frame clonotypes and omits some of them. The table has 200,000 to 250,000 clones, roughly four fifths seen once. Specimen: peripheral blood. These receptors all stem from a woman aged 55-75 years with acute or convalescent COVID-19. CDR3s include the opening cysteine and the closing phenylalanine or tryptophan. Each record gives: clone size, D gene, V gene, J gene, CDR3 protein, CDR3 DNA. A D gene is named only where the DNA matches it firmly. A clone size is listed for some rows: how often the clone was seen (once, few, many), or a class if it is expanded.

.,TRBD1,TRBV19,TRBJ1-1,CASSRDRANTEAFF,TGTGCCAGTAGTCGGGACAGGGCGAACACTGAAGCTTTCTTT
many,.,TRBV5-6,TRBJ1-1,CASSTTGRVNTEAFF,TGTGCCAGCAGCACAACAGGGCGGGTGAACACTGAAGCTTTCTTT
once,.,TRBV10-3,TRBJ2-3,CAISEGLALPTDTQYF,TGTGCCATCAGTGAGGGTCTAGCTCTCCCCACAGATACGCAGTATTTT
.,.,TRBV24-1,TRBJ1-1,CATSDLEGWDNVPGRDTEAFF,TGTGCCACCAGTGATTTGGAGGGCTGGGACAACGTCCCGGGACGTGACACTGAAGCTTTCTTT
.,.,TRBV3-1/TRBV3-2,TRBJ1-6,CASSLTGNSPLHF,TGTGCCAGCAGCCTCACCGGGAATTCACCCCTCCACTTT
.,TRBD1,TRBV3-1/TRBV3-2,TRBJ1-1,CASSQARGQAMNTEAFF,TGTGCCAGCAGCCAAGCCAGGGGACAGGCCATGAACACTGAAGCTTTCTTT
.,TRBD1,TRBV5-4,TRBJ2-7,CASSSRQGNSYEQYF,TGTGCCAGCAGCTCTCGACAGGGTAACTCCTACGAGCAGTACTTC
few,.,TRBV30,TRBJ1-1,CAWTGHRNTEAFF,TGTGCCTGGACTGGACACAGGAACACTGAAGCTTTCTTT
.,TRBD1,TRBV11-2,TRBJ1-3,CASSRDSHSGNTIYF,TGTGCCAGCAGCCGGGACAGCCACTCTGGAAACACCATATATTTT
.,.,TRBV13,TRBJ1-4,CASSPPGGREKLFF,TGTGCCAGCAGCCCTCCCGGGGGAAGGGAAAAACTGTTTTTT
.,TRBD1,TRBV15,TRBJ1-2,CATSTDRGPSGYTF,TGTGCCACCAGCACCGACAGGGGGCCGAGTGGCTACACCTTC
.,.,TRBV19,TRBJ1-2,CASSIGAGYTF,TGTGCCAGTAGTATAGGTGCGGGCTACACCTTC
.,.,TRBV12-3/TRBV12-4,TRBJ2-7,CASRRDLTKQYF,TGTGCCAGCAGGCGGGACCTAACAAAGCAGTACTTC
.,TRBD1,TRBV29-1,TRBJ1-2,CSVPKGQGTPYGYTF,TGCAGCGTACCGAAAGGACAGGGGACCCCTTATGGCTACACCTTC
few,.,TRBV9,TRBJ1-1,CASSVGHENTEAFF,TGTGCCAGCAGCGTCGGACACGAGAACACTGAAGCTTTCTTT
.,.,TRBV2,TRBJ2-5,CASSTVNSQETQYF,TGTGCCAGCAGCACAGTCAATTCCCAAGAGACCCAGTACTTC
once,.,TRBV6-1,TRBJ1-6,CASSEAPPTGSNNSPLHF,TGTGCCAGCAGTGAGGCCCCCCCCACAGGATCCAATAATTCACCCCTCCACTTT